The T cell receptor beta chain described here comes from a study of tumor and adjacent non-tumor tissue in lung cancer. Whole-study context: Histology: about a dozen adenocarcinoma, a couple of squamous cell carcinoma, 1 small cell lung cancer. Stage I to III disease affected about nine men and 5 women aged 31 to 76. Study results and limitations: Tumor repertoires had a smaller top 100 clone share than normal lung.

This sample's RNA came from whole unsorted tissue. This CDR3 comprises 14 residues. J was trimmed by 5 bases and V by 3 bases; bases with no gene match: 6. CDR1 and CDR2 from the germline V gene are MDHEN and SYDVKM. This clonotype occurred a few times. Its antigen remains unidentified. Three rounds of nested PCR, following a modified ARM-PCR protocol, produced the TCRbeta library. TCRdb reanalysed the multiplex PCR reads using MiXCR and keeps one entry per CDR3 protein. The data hold approximately 140,000 distinct CDR3 sequences, with around 60% observed a single time. This TCR derives from a man aged 55 to 69 with small cell lung cancer. The rearrangement joins TRBV28 to TRBJ2-5; TRBD1 matches 7 bases. The specimen was lung tumor tissue. The CDR3 DNA follows: TGTGCCAGCAGTTTCCCCGACAGGGCCGAGACCCAGTACTTC. This sequence encodes CASSFPDRAETQYF. Variable domain in full (rest from reference TRBV28 and TRBJ2-5): DVKVTQSSRYLVKRTGEKVFLECVQDMDHENMFWYRQDPGLGLRLIYFSYDVKMKEKGDIPEGYSVSREKKERFSLILESASTNQTSMYLCASSFPDRAETQYFGPGTRLLVL.